This TCR beta chain was documented in a study of blood T cell repertoires in COVID-19. Study background: From the United States, Italy and Spain came samples of acute and convalescent COVID-19. Nucleic acid was either cDNA or gDNA, and it came from T cells, B-cell-depleted T cells, or PBMCs.

Authors' data handling: Researchers report that nucleated cell counts were estimated from reference gene primer amplification. This table comes from immunoSEQ multiplex PCR, and its TCRdb copy is limited to in-frame clones, with some not included. V and J calls and clone size are those listed in that table; D and trimming were worked out from the DNA. Here the sample spans some 96,000 clones, 86% being singletons. CDR3 length: 15 amino acids. Germline V gene sequence: CDR1 SGHTS, CDR2 YDEGEE. Trimming shortened V by 2 bases and J by 3 bases, and 12 bases separated the two germline ends. V is TRBV5-8 and J is TRBJ1-3; D not resolved. Source material: peripheral blood. This TCR was sampled from an elderly man with acute or convalescent COVID-19. The CDR3 reads CASSFGPPIGNTIYF. The CDR3 DNA follows: TGTGCCAGCAGCTTCGGTCCTCCGATTGGAAACACCATATATTTT.